The present T cell receptor (beta chain) was sequenced within a study of kidney transplant recipient with SARS-CoV-2 infection. A word on this clonotype: A much larger clone lies one base from this, so it may be a read error.

A single record per CDR3 protein comes from TCRdb applying MiXCR to the reads. The sample contains fewer than 250,000 distinct CDR3 sequences, 25% to 35% of which appear only once. Germline loops: CDR1 SGHTA, CDR2 FQGNSA. The CDR3 totals 15 residues. V shed 7 bases and J shed 0 bases, with 15 bases lying between them. This specimen was a blood sample, taken at baseline and between days 110 and 120 from a kidney transplant recipient. The chain is built from TRBV7-2 and TRBJ1-2; TRBD1 is a possible D gene (5 bases). This TCR was sampled from a young adult male patient who had COVID-19 and was a kidney transplant recipient. The graft donor may have contributed some T cells. CDR3 sequence (DNA): TGTGCCAGCAACCCCCGACAGTACACTAACTATGGCTACACCTTC. It specifies CASNPRQYTNYGYTF.